This section outlines one TCR beta chain sequence together with its context. The CDR3 is 15 amino acids. The V and J ends lost 6 bases and 0 bases, in that order; junction bases with no gene match: 7. Per germline, CDR1 SQVTM and CDR2 ANQGSEA. The record originates from a study of cytomegalovirus exposure and HLA in healthy donors. With 60 Vbeta and 13 Jbeta primers, the PCR was carried out. Assay: immunoSEQ multiplex PCR; the TCRdb copy retains only in-frame clones and omits some. In the table there are about 97,000 clones, less than 80% of which are singletons. The V call is TRBV29-1, the J call TRBJ2-3; 9 nucleotides match TRBD2. The TCR comes from a man aged 35 to 55 in good health and CMV-seronegative. The sample consisted of PBMCs. The CDR3 region is CSVTGLATSTDTQYF. DNA for the CDR3: TGCAGCGTCACCGGACTAGCGACTAGCACAGATACGCAGTATTTT.